Described below is a single T cell receptor beta chain sequence and its context. Trimming pared 5 bases from V and 4 bases from J, leaving 11 bases between. The V gene's germline CDR1 is ENHRY and CDR2 SYGVKD. There are 14 residues in the CDR3. RNA transcripts provided the source from which TCR beta CDR3 regions were amplified. HTBI primers drove first-round RT-PCR of the TCR CDR3. From the multiplex PCR reads, TCRdb called clonotypes with MiXCR, one entry per CDR3 protein. Here the sample spans roughly 500,000 distinct CDR3 sequences, approximately 48% being singletons. The data were taken from a study of T cells in Graves' hyperthyroidism and ophthalmopathy.

The chain uses TRBV10-3 and TRBJ2-2; D not certain. This TCR was sampled from an adult woman with Graves' disease, either hyperthyroidism or ophthalmopathy (not recorded which). Sequencing used peripheral blood or thyroid tissue (not recorded which). The CDR3: CAISLLGSTGELFF. In DNA, the CDR3 is TGTGCCATCAGTTTATTAGGGTCCACCGGGGAGCTGTTTTTT.